This section outlines one TCR beta chain sequence together with its context. As originally analysed: For nucleated cells, counts were estimated from reference gene primer amplification. TCRdb's table, derived via immunoSEQ multiplex PCR, lists solely in-frame clones and lacks some. The V and J calls and clone size come from that table; D and trimming were worked out from the DNA. The sample consists of roughly 250,000 clones, around 87% of them appearing once. The sample belongs to a study of blood T cell repertoires in COVID-19. Study information: Collection of acute and convalescent COVID-19 samples took place in the United States, Italy and Spain. Sources were T cells, B-cell-depleted T cells, or PBMCs; the material itself was cDNA or gDNA.

Trimming took 0 bases from V and 7 from J, leaving 16 bases between them. CDR3 length: 15 amino acids. The germline gives CDR1 GTSNPN, CDR2 SVGIG (reference sequence). The V call is TRBV30, the J call TRBJ1-5; perhaps TRBD1 as D (6 bases). Sequencing input: peripheral blood. This TCR came from a woman aged 50 to 60 with acute or convalescent COVID-19. The CDR3 spells CAWSVPSGDGQPQHF. The CDR3 region has the DNA TGTGCCTGGAGTGTACCGTCAGGGGATGGCCAGCCCCAGCATTTT. Looking up the rest from reference TRBV30 and TRBJ1-5 gives the full variable domain: SQTIHQWPATLVQPVGSPLSLECTVEGTSNPNLYWYRQAAGRGLQLLFYSVGIGQISSEVPQNLSASRPQDRQFILSSKKLLLSDSGFYLCAWSVPSGDGQPQHFGDGTRLSIL.